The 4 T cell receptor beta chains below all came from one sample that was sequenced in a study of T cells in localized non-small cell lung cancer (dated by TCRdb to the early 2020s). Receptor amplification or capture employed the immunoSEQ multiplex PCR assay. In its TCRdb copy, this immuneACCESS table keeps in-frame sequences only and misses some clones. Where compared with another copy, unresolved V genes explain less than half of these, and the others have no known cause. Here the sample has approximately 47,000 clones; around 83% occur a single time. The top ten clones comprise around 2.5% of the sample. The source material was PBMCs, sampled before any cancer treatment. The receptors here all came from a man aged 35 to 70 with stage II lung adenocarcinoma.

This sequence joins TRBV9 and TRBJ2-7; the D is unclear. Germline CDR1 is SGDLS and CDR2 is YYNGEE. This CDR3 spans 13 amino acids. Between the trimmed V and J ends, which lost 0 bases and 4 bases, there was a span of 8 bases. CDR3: CASSVGPDYEQYF. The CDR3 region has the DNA TGTGCCAGCAGCGTAGGTCCGGATTACGAGCAGTACTTC.

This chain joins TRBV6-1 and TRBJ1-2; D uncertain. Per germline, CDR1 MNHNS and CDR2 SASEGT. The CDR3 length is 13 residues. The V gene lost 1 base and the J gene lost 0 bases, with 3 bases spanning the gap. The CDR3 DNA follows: TGTGCCAGCAGTGAAGGCCCTAACTATGGCTACACCTTC. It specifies CASSEGPNYGYTF.

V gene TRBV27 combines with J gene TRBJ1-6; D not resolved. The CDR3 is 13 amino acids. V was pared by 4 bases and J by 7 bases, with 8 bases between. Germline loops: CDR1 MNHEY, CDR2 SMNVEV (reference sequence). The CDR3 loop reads CASSWEDNSPLHF. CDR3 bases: TGTGCCAGCAGTTGGGAGGACAATTCACCCCTCCACTTT.

This CDR3 is CASSYQVRSGQYF. CDR3 nucleotides: TGTGCCAGCAGCTATCAGGTGCGGTCGGGCCAGTACTTC. The chain joins TRBV7-8 to TRBJ2-5; D uncertain. Germline CDR1 and CDR2: SGHVS and FQNEAQ. Between the trimmed V and J ends, which lost 4 bases and 10 bases, there was a span of 16 bases. The CDR3 runs to 13 residues.